Below are 14 T cell receptor beta chains sequenced from a single sample in a study of long-term antiretroviral therapy in people with HIV. Survey-level resolution applied to immunoSEQ assay v3.0. Sequenced by immunoSEQ multiplex PCR; TCRdb stores in-frame clones only, minus some. The sample includes some 11,000 clones, about 88% of them seen just once. The source was unsorted PBMCs, collected around 7.5 years after starting antiretroviral therapy. These receptors all stem from a man in his fifties with HIV.

The chain employs TRBV7-8 and TRBJ2-5; possibly TRBD1 or TRBD2 for D (5 bases each). Between the trimmed V and J ends, which lost 3 bases and 2 bases, there was a span of 10 bases. The CDR3 runs to 14 residues. The germline CDR1 and CDR2 sequences are SGHVS and FQNEAQ. The DNA for the CDR3 is TGTGCCAGCAGCTTCGGGGCCGGACAAGAGACCCAGTACTTC. Translating it yields CASSFGAGQETQYF.

The chain has TRBV29-1 and TRBJ1-2; D is possibly TRBD1 (5 bases). Trimming removed 2 bases at V and 3 bases at J, with 22 bases between. Per the germline V gene, CDR1 is SQVTM and CDR2 is ANQGSEA. CDR3 size: 17 residues. CDR3: CSVELESWGPNYYGYTF. CDR3 bases: TGCAGCGTTGAATTGGAAAGTTGGGGACCGAACTACTATGGCTACACCTTC.

In this sample, this clone turned up once. The rearrangement links TRBV5-1 to TRBJ2-4, with 12 bases aligning to TRBD2. V lost 3 bases, J lost 9 bases, and 4 bases stayed unmatched. The length of the CDR3 is 14 residues. Looked up from germline, CDR1 is SGHRS and CDR2 is YFSETQ. DNA for the CDR3: TGCGCCAGCAGCTGGACTAGCGGGGAGGGCATTCAGTACTTC. It translates to CASSWTSGEGIQYF.

This clone was counted a single time. J is TRBJ2-7 and V is TRBV4-1, with 10 bases fitting TRBD1. Trimming took 5 bases from V and 0 from J; bases not matched to a gene: 10. There are 17 residues in the CDR3. Germline V gene data show CDR1 as MGHRA and CDR2 as YSYEKL. This CDR3 reads CASSFQTGGLISYEQYF. The CDR3 nucleotides are TGCGCCAGCAGCTTCCAGACAGGGGGCCTCATCTCCTACGAGCAGTACTTC.

V usage is TRBV6-1 and J usage is TRBJ2-7; possibly TRBD1 or TRBD2 for D (5 bases each). CDR1 is MNHNS, CDR2 SASEGT, per germline. The V end was cut by 8 bases, the J end by 0 bases, with 5 bases between. The CDR3 totals 11 residues. CDR3 sequence reads: CASGGSYEQYF. CDR3 DNA: TGTGCCAGCGGGGGCTCCTACGAGCAGTACTTC.

V and J are TRBV5-1 and TRBJ2-2; TRBD2 agrees at 10 bases. The CDR3 has 17 amino acids. V was clipped by 2 bases and J by 3 bases; unmatched bases: 7. Germline CDR1 reads SGHRS; CDR2 reads YFSETQ. The CDR3 region is CASSFGLAGAYTGELFF. The CDR3 DNA sequence: TGCGCCAGCAGCTTTGGTCTAGCGGGGGCTTACACCGGGGAGCTGTTTTTT.

The rearrangement joins TRBV27 to TRBJ1-3; D remains ambiguous. Germline V gives CDR1 MNHEY, CDR2 SMNVEV (reference sequence). The CDR3 runs 14 residues. V lost 3 bases and J 4 bases, leaving 10 bases between the germline ends. The CDR3 loop reads CASSLRAAGNTIYF. The CDR3 nucleotides are TGTGCCAGCAGTTTGAGGGCCGCCGGAAACACCATATATTTT.

The rearrangement uses TRBV5-4 and TRBJ2-7, with 7 positions matching TRBD1. CDR3 length: 15 amino acids. The V gene end was trimmed by 5 bases and the J gene end by 0 bases; junction bases not matched to a gene: 8. In germline, CDR1 is SGHNT, CDR2 YYREEE (reference sequence). The CDR3 spells CASSQRQGISYEQYF. The CDR3 coding sequence is TGTGCCAGCAGTCAGAGACAGGGAATCTCCTACGAGCAGTACTTC.

The V and J genes are TRBV5-6 and TRBJ1-5; D is unresolved. There are 12 residues in the CDR3. Germline V gene sequence: CDR1 SGHDT, CDR2 YYEEEE. Trimming pared 4 bases from V and 4 bases from J, leaving 6 bases between. The CDR3 sequence: CASSVGNQPQHF. CDR3 coding DNA: TGTGCCAGCAGCGTAGGTAATCAGCCCCAGCATTTT.

The chain combines TRBV4-1 with TRBJ2-1; TRBD2 aligns across 9 bases. The J segment lost 5 bases and the V segment lost 8 bases, leaving 7 bases of the junction unmatched. The CDR3 loop spans 14 amino acids. Germline V lookup: CDR1 MGHRA, CDR2 YSYEKL. CDR3 nucleotide sequence: TGCGCCAGCGGGATTAGCGGGGGAGACAATGAGCAGTTCTTC. This encodes CASGISGGDNEQFF.

The J gene is TRBJ2-2, the V gene TRBV6-5; 9 bases are a match to TRBD1. Germline CDR1 and CDR2: MNHEY and SVGAGI. CDR3 size: 15 residues. V shed 6 bases, J shed 7 bases, and the junction held 9 bases outside the gene matches. DNA of the CDR3: TGTGCCAGCAGGGAAACAGGGGGCGCGGGCGGGGAGCTGTTTTTT. Protein product: CASRETGGAGGELFF.

The chain is built from TRBV27 and TRBJ2-2, with 10 bases lining up with TRBD1. The germline V gene has CDR1 MNHEY and CDR2 SMNVEV (reference sequence). After removal of 7 bases from V and 4 bases from J, the junction contained 3 bases not matched to a gene. This CDR3 contains 14 residues. CDR3 DNA sequence: TGTGCCAGCAAGGACAGGGGGACCACCGGGGAGCTGTTTTTT. Its protein is CASKDRGTTGELFF.

DNA of the CDR3: TGTGCCAGCAAAGGACAGGACTCCTACGAGCAGTACTTC. Translated: CASKGQDSYEQYF. The chain links TRBV7-9 to TRBJ2-7, with 7 bases that match TRBD1. In germline, CDR1 is SEHNR, CDR2 FQNEAQ (reference sequence). J gave up 0 bases and V 7 bases, and 3 bases lay outside the gene matches. This CDR3 has 13 amino acids.

The chain is built from TRBV2 and TRBJ1-2, with D unclear. Germline V CDR1 and CDR2: SNHLY, FYNNEI. V lost 8 bases, J lost 5 bases, and 15 bases lay in between. CDR3 length equals 13 residues. The CDR3 is CASGFRAVYGYTF. The CDR3 region has the DNA TGTGCCAGCGGGTTCCGGGCCGTATATGGCTACACCTTC.